The 25 T cell receptor beta chains reported below all come from one sample, sequenced in a study of tissue T cells after allogeneic stem cell transplantation. Time point: mouse harvest day 7 after allogeneic transplant. Each mouse received 10^7 T-cell-depleted marrow cells plus 10^6 splenic CD5+ T cells by tail vein. Assay used: immunoSEQ multiplex PCR; TCRdb lists only in-frame clones, some missing. The table has a few thousand clones, around 52% seen once. Specimen: gut tissue. The receptors shown here come from a female BALB/c mouse given C57BL/6 T cells with graft-versus-host disease after an allogeneic hematopoietic cell transplant.

On this clone: Genes here carry mouse names. The sequence runs out 1 residue before the end of the CDR3; the remainder is reconstructed from the germline J gene. This chain connects TRBV26 to TRBJ2-3; 7 bases match TRBD2. There are 15 residues in the CDR3. Germline lookup yields CDR1 KGHPV and CDR2 FQNQEV (reference sequence). V lost 1 base to trimming and J lost 0 bases; unmatched junction nucleotides: 1. CDR3 protein: CASSLWGGSAETLYF. The sequenced part of the CDR3 DNA is TGTGCCAGCAGTCTGTGGGGGGGTAGTGCAGAAACGCTGTAT. Full variable domain (outside the CDR3, taken from reference TRBV26 and TRBJ2-3): NSKVIQTPRYLVKGQGQKAKMRCIPEKGHPVVFWYQQNKNNEFKFLINFQNQEVLQQIDMTEKRFSAECPSNSPCSLEIQSSEAGDSALYLCASSLWGGSAETLYFGSGTRLTVL.

This clone has just a few counts. The genes and germline here are from mouse. The CDR3 end is not reached by the read, which stops 1 residue before it; the germline J gene fills it in. This chain joins TRBV26 and TRBJ2-2; D ambiguous. The CDR3 has 15 residues. Germline V gene sequence: CDR1 KGHPV, CDR2 FQNQEV (reference sequence). V gave up 2 bases and J gave up 1 base, with 8 bases separating them. The CDR3 bases that were read are TGTGCCAGCAGTCTGAAGGTGGGAAACACCGGGCAGCTCTAC. It encodes CASSLKVGNTGQLY. The whole CDR3 sequence is CASSLKVGNTGQLYF.

A word on this clone: Gene names follow the mouse nomenclature. The DNA ends 1 residue before the CDR3 does, and the rest of the CDR3 is filled in from the germline J gene. The gene calls are TRBV19 and TRBJ1-1; 7 bases agree with TRBD1. Germline loops: CDR1 FNHDT, CDR2 SITEND (reference sequence). The CDR3 totals 12 residues. The V segment lost 2 bases and the J segment 8 bases; nucleotides outside the gene matches: 3. This chain's CDR3 is CASSIQTGEVFF. CDR3 DNA (partial): TGTGCCAGCAGTATCCAGACAGGGGAAGTCTTC.

Notes on this clone: Gene names are mouse gene names. Sequencing ends 1 residue short of the CDR3 end; the germline J gene provides the rest. The chain recombines TRBV26 with TRBJ2-7; TRBD1 might be the D (6 bases). Germline V gene sequence: CDR1 KGHPV, CDR2 FQNQEV (reference sequence). The CDR3 has 14 amino acids. V shed 3 bases and J shed 0 bases, with 9 bases lying between them. The CDR3 bases that were read are TGTGCCAGCAGTCTACGGGACAACTCCTATGAACAGTAC. Its protein product is CASSLRDNSYEQY. The entire CDR3 is CASSLRDNSYEQYF.

Points on this clone: Mouse gene names apply. The read falls 1 residue short of the CDR3 end, and the missing part is taken from the germline J gene. This sequence joins TRBV26 and TRBJ2-7; 9 nucleotides align to TRBD2. The CDR3 totals 15 residues. V was pared by 2 bases and J by 0 bases, with 2 bases of the junction left unmatched. Germline assignment: CDR1 KGHPV and CDR2 FQNQEV (reference sequence). The DNA read from the CDR3 is TGTGCCAGCAGTCTGCTGGGGGGGAGCTCCTATGAACAGTAC. Its translation: CASSLLGGSSYEQY. The whole CDR3 is CASSLLGGSSYEQYF.

With respect to this clone: All gene names here are mouse names. The CDR3 extends 1 residue past the end of the read, so its final part is completed from the germline J gene. This chain uses TRBV26 with TRBJ1-1; the D gene is possibly TRBD1 (5 bases). CDR3 length equals 14 residues. The V and J ends lost 0 bases and 4 bases respectively, with 9 bases between them. Germline V gene lookup returns CDR1 KGHPV and CDR2 FQNQEV (reference sequence). The DNA read from the CDR3 is TGTGCCAGCAGTCTGTCGATGGGGGTCACAGAAGTCTTC. This gives the protein CASSLSMGVTEVF. The CDR3, in full, reads CASSLSMGVTEVFF.

Concerning this clone itself: Each gene name is a mouse one. Read sequence stops 1 residue before the CDR3 end, and the germline J gene provides the missing end. The chain couples TRBV13-2 to TRBJ2-7, with TRBD1 as a possible D gene (5 bases). CDR1 and CDR2 from the germline V gene are NNHNN and SYGAGS (reference sequence). This CDR3 has 13 residues. Trimming removed 3 bases at V and 0 bases at J, with 7 bases between. This CDR3 is CASGGQPSYEQYF. Incomplete CDR3 DNA: TGTGCCAGCGGTGGACAGCCCTCCTATGAACAGTAC.

This clone is termed large. These gene names are mouse names. The read falls 1 residue short of the CDR3 end, and the missing part is taken from the germline J gene. The gene calls are TRBV15 and TRBJ2-7; TRBD2 agrees at 14 bases. Losses at the gene ends were 6 bases for V and 6 bases for J; bases not matched to a gene: 1. The CDR3 extends over 13 amino acids. Germline V gives CDR1 SGHND, CDR2 FRSKSL. The CDR3 loop is CASRGTGGAEQYF. The covered CDR3 bases are TGTGCCAGCAGAGGGACTGGGGGGGCTGAACAGTAC.

By sample share, this clone is medium-sized (0.01 to 0.1%). The gene symbols are mouse symbols. The CDR3 end lies 1 residue beyond the end of the read and is filled in from the germline J gene. The rearrangement uses TRBV26 and TRBJ1-3; TRBD1 might be the D (6 bases). The CDR3 covers 15 residues. Trimming removed 4 bases at V and 0 bases at J, with 10 bases between. Looked up from germline, CDR1 is KGHPV and CDR2 is FQNQEV (reference sequence). Incomplete CDR3 DNA: TGTGCCAGCAGTCAGGGGGGATATTCTGGAAATACGCTCTAT. Its protein product is CASSQGGYSGNTLY. The full CDR3 protein is CASSQGGYSGNTLYF. Together with reference TRBV26 and TRBJ1-3, the CDR3 gives the full variable domain: NSKVIQTPRYLVKGQGQKAKMRCIPEKGHPVVFWYQQNKNNEFKFLINFQNQEVLQQIDMTEKRFSAECPSNSPCSLEIQSSEAGDSALYLCASSQGGYSGNTLYFGEGSRLIVV.

This clone appeared once. Each gene name is a mouse one. From the germline J gene comes the end of the CDR3, since the read stops 1 residue before it. This sequence joins TRBV31 and TRBJ2-1; 8 nucleotides agree with TRBD1. The CDR3 consists of 13 residues. The V gene end was trimmed by 3 bases and the J gene end by 7 bases; junction bases not matched to a gene: 5. Germline V CDR1 and CDR2: GKSSPN, SITVG. The CDR3 reads CAWSRTGWAEQFF. The sequenced part of the CDR3 DNA is TGTGCCTGGAGCCGGACAGGGTGGGCTGAGCAGTTC. The full variable domain, completed using reference TRBV31 and TRBJ2-1, is AQTIHQWPVAEIKAVGSPLSLGCTIKGKSSPNLYWYWQATGGTLQQLFYSITVGQVESVVQLNLSASRPKDDQFILSTEKLLLSHSGFYLCAWSRTGWAEQFFGPGTRLTVL.

To note about this clone: Gene names refer to mouse genes. The CDR3 end falls 1 residue outside the read, so it is completed with the germline J gene. V and J are TRBV31 and TRBJ2-5; 7 nucleotides align to TRBD1. Germline V gene sequence: CDR1 GKSSPN, CDR2 SITVG. This CDR3 is 14 amino acids long. V lost 3 bases, J lost 0 bases, and 3 bases stayed unmatched. Partial CDR3 DNA: TGTGCCTGGAGCCAGACAGGGAACCAAGACACCCAGTAC. This translates into CAWSQTGNQDTQY. The full CDR3 is CAWSQTGNQDTQYF.

A few counts support this clone. The germline and genes are mouse ones. The CDR3 end lies 1 residue beyond the end of the read and is filled in from the germline J gene. The chain combines TRBV26 with TRBJ2-7, with a tentative D call TRBD1 (5 bases). Germline loops: CDR1 KGHPV, CDR2 FQNQEV (reference sequence). This CDR3 is 12 amino acids long. V was trimmed by 3 bases and J by 5 bases, leaving 8 bases between them. The chain's CDR3 is CASSLGRDEQYF. The sequenced CDR3 bases are TGTGCCAGCAGTCTCGGCAGGGATGAACAGTAC.

Comment on this clone: Any gene name here is a mouse gene name. The read falls 1 residue short of the CDR3 end, and the missing part is taken from the germline J gene. This rearrangement joins TRBV26 to TRBJ2-5; D assignment may be TRBD1 or TRBD2 (5 bases each). CDR1 is KGHPV and CDR2 is FQNQEV in the germline V gene (reference sequence). The CDR3 contains 16 residues. V dropped 2 bases and J dropped 0 bases, with 12 bases sitting between them. The CDR3 DNA, read in part, is TGTGCCAGCAGTCTGGGATGGGGCTTTAACCAAGACACCCAGTAC. Its protein product is CASSLGWGFNQDTQY. The entire CDR3 protein is CASSLGWGFNQDTQYF. The full variable domain, with the rest looked up from reference TRBV26 and TRBJ2-5, is NSKVIQTPRYLVKGQGQKAKMRCIPEKGHPVVFWYQQNKNNEFKFLINFQNQEVLQQIDMTEKRFSAECPSNSPCSLEIQSSEAGDSALYLCASSLGWGFNQDTQYFGPGTRLLVL.

Turning to this clone: Mouse germline and gene names are used. The sequence runs out 1 residue before the end of the CDR3; the remainder is reconstructed from the germline J gene. This chain uses TRBV15 with TRBJ2-3, with TRBD1 as a possible D gene (5 bases). V lost 4 bases and J 1 base, leaving 6 bases between the germline ends. Germline-derived CDR1 and CDR2 are SGHND and FRSKSL. CDR3 length: 13 residues. CDR3 DNA, as far as it was read: TGTGCCAGCAGTTCGACAGGTGCAGAAACGCTGTAT. Protein product: CASSSTGAETLY. The whole CDR3 protein reads CASSSTGAETLYF.

This clone was found a few times. Gene names refer to mouse genes. CDR3 protein: CASSEQGAGERLFF. The CDR3 bases that were read are TGTGCCAGCAGTGAACAGGGGGCCGGCGAAAGATTATTT. The V and J genes are TRBV13-1 and TRBJ1-4; 9 nucleotides line up with TRBD1. The read ends 1 residue shy of where the CDR3 ends; the end is completed using the germline J gene. This CDR3 spans 14 amino acids. V lost 2 bases to trimming and J lost 7 bases; unmatched junction nucleotides: 3. Germline lookup yields CDR1 NSHNY and CDR2 SYGAGN.

Worth noting for this clone: The gene names given are mouse names. The read terminates 1 residue ahead of where the CDR3 ends, so the germline J gene completes it. The gene calls are TRBV26 and TRBJ1-6; a possible D gene is TRBD1 (5 bases). Being an ORF, TRBJ1-6 has a function that is uncertain. Trimming removed 6 bases at V and 0 bases at J, with 6 bases between. Germline V gene data show CDR1 as KGHPV and CDR2 as FQNQEV (reference sequence). This CDR3 comprises 14 residues. The CDR3 is CASSRVSYNSPLYF. The sequenced CDR3 bases are TGTGCCAGCAGCAGGGTTTCCTATAATTCGCCCCTCTAC.

On this clone itself: Gene names and germline match the mouse. The CDR3 here is CASSLGTVQAPLF. The sequenced CDR3 bases are TGTGCCAGCAGCTTAGGGACAGTCCAGGCTCCGCTT. The J gene is TRBJ1-5, the V gene TRBV3; the D gene is possibly TRBD1 (6 bases). Coverage ceases 1 residue before the CDR3 finishes, and the germline J gene fills in the end. The germline CDR1 and CDR2 sequences are SNHLY and FYNGKV (reference sequence). This CDR3 is built from 13 residues. V dropped 1 base and J dropped 6 bases, with 7 bases sitting between them.

Details on this clone: All gene names here are mouse names. With the read ending 1 residue before the CDR3 end, the germline J gene is used to fill in that end. The rearrangement joins TRBV23 to TRBJ2-1; the D call in the table, TRBD2, was not verified against the DNA. The length of the CDR3 is 16 residues. Germline V gives CDR1 KGHTA, CDR2 FQNQQP. CDR3 DNA (partial): TGCTCCAGCAGTCAATCCTGGGGGGGCGCTTATGCTGAGCAGTTC. This translates into CSSSQSWGGAYAEQF. The whole CDR3 is CSSSQSWGGAYAEQFF.

This clone appeared a few times. Gene names follow the mouse nomenclature. The read ends 1 residue before the CDR3 terminus; that terminus is restored from the germline J gene. The rearrangement joins TRBV1 to TRBJ1-2; 8 bases agree with TRBD1. V was clipped by 1 base and J by 3 bases; unmatched bases: 1. Germline loops: CDR1 NSQYPW, CDR2 LRSPGD (reference sequence). The CDR3 is 14 amino acids. CDR3 sequence: CTCSAGQGYSDYTF. The covered CDR3 bases are TGCACCTGCAGTGCAGGACAGGGGTACTCCGACTACACC.

Worth noting for this clone: Gene names are the mouse ones. The CDR3 is cut off 1 residue early in the read; its end comes from the germline J gene. The J gene is TRBJ2-2, the V gene TRBV26, with 9 bases fitting TRBD1. The germline V gene has CDR1 KGHPV and CDR2 FQNQEV (reference sequence). The CDR3 is made up of 15 amino acids. V dropped 4 bases and J dropped 2; count of bases not matched to a gene: 2. This CDR3 is CASSPGQGNTGQLYF. The sequenced part of the CDR3 DNA is TGTGCCAGCAGTCCCGGACAGGGGAACACCGGGCAGCTCTAC.

As for this clone: Mouse gene names and germline throughout. The CDR3 extends 1 residue past the end of the read, so its final part is completed from the germline J gene. The chain joins TRBV3 to TRBJ2-2; tentative D call: TRBD1 (6 bases). CDR3 length equals 15 residues. Germline CDR1 reads SNHLY; CDR2 reads FYNGKV (reference sequence). V was pared by 4 bases and J by 0 bases, with 9 bases between. The CDR3 sequence is CASSWGQSNTGQLYF. The sequenced part of the CDR3 DNA is TGTGCCAGCAGCTGGGGACAATCAAACACCGGGCAGCTCTAC.

This clone counts as large. All gene names here are mouse names. The CDR3 reads CASSLVTRDEQYF. Incomplete CDR3 DNA: TGTGCCAGCAGTTTAGTCACCAGGGATGAACAGTAC. The rearrangement joins TRBV15 to TRBJ2-7; D is perhaps TRBD1 (5 bases). The CDR3 end is not reached by the read, which stops 1 residue before it; the germline J gene fills it in. Germline V lookup: CDR1 SGHND, CDR2 FRSKSL. The CDR3 consists of 13 residues. Trimming removed 1 base at V and 5 bases at J, with 9 bases between.

For this clone: Any gene name here is a mouse gene name. The CDR3 goes on 1 residue after the read ends, and that part is filled in from the germline J gene. The V call is TRBV2, the J call TRBJ2-5; D not resolved. CDR1 and CDR2 from the germline V gene are LGHNA and YSYQKL. The ends were cut back, 1 base at V and 1 base at J, with 6 bases in the middle. The length of the CDR3 is 14 residues. The part of the CDR3 DNA that was read is TGTGCCAGCAGCCAAGTTGGGTACCAAGACACCCAGTAC. Residues: CASSQVGYQDTQY. The whole CDR3 sequence reads CASSQVGYQDTQYF.

Note on this clone: The genes are named according to mouse. Sequencing ends 1 residue short of the CDR3 end; the germline J gene provides the rest. V gene TRBV3 combines with J gene TRBJ1-2, with no clear D. V was cut by 3 bases and J by 2 bases, with 7 bases left in between. This CDR3 comprises 13 residues. Germline loops: CDR1 SNHLY, CDR2 FYNGKV (reference sequence). Incomplete CDR3 DNA: TGTGCCAGCAGCTTCGACGGTAACTCCGACTACACC. It is translated as CASSFDGNSDYT. The whole CDR3 is CASSFDGNSDYTF.

For this clone: Gene names are the mouse ones. The read is 1 residue too short to cover the CDR3 end, so that end is filled in from the germline J gene. V is TRBV13-2 and J is TRBJ2-7; the match to TRBD2 covers 11 bases. This CDR3 has 14 amino acids. V dropped 3 bases and J dropped 4; count of bases not matched to a gene: 3. The germline CDR1 and CDR2 sequences are NNHNN and SYGAGS (reference sequence). CDR3 in amino acids: CASGGRDWGYEQYF. The sequenced CDR3 bases are TGTGCCAGCGGTGGCCGGGACTGGGGGTATGAACAGTAC.